Each of the 28 T cell receptor beta chains below was sequenced from the same sample in a study of regulatory T cells in long-lasting Graves disease. The sample's time point: persistent/refractory GD, antithyroid drugs over 5 years with positive TRAb. With RNA extracted from PBMCs as input, the TCR library was made. Arm-PCR of CDR3 regions with iRepertoire HTBI primers generated TCR beta libraries. From the multiplex PCR reads, TCRdb called clonotypes with MiXCR, one entry per CDR3 protein. The data show 400,000 to 600,000 distinct CDR3 sequences, roughly 21% seen once. The specimen was peripheral blood mononuclear cells (PBMCs), collected when the disease was refractory, from a patient treated with antithyroid drugs. These receptors all come from a female donor with Graves disease.

This clonotype was counted many times. The V gene is TRBV27, the J gene TRBJ1-5, with D tentatively TRBD1 (6 bases). The V gene's germline CDR1 is MNHEY and CDR2 SMNVEV (reference sequence). The V end was cut by 3 bases, the J end by 6 bases, with 15 bases between. This CDR3 has 15 amino acids. The CDR3 protein is CASSLKGVLGQPQHF. The CDR3 bases are TGTGCCAGCAGTTTGAAGGGGGTTCTAGGTCAGCCCCAGCATTTT.

The chain couples TRBV7-9 to TRBJ1-5; 8 bases map to TRBD1. Germline V CDR1 and CDR2: SEHNR, FQNEAQ (reference sequence). The CDR3 covers 16 residues. V shed 5 bases, J shed 0 bases, and the junction held 6 bases outside the gene matches. The CDR3 DNA sequence: TGTGCCAGCAGCCCGGGGACAGGTGATAGCAATCAGCCCCAGCATTTT. Protein sequence: CASSPGTGDSNQPQHF. The variable domain in full, completed from reference TRBV7-9 and TRBJ1-5, reads DTGVSQNPRHKITKRGQNVTFRCDPISEHNRLYWYRQTLGQGPEFLTYFQNEAQLEKSRLLSDRFSAERPKGSFSTLEIQRTEQGDSAMYLCASSPGTGDSNQPQHFGDGTRLSIL.

This clonotype was seen once. The CDR3 loop reads CASSLGLSTGWDRELFF. CDR3 nucleotides: TGTGCCAGCAGCTTAGGTCTATCGACAGGGTGGGATCGGGAGCTGTTTTTT. The V call is TRBV11-3, the J call TRBJ2-2; 7 nucleotides match TRBD1. V gave up 1 base and J gave up 9 bases; unmatched junction bases: 14. The germline V gene encodes CDR1 SGHNT and CDR2 YENEEA. This CDR3 is built from 17 residues.

There are many counts of this clonotype. This chain uses TRBV30 with TRBJ2-5, with 7 bases fitting TRBD2. The CDR3 runs to 12 residues. Per the germline V gene, CDR1 is GTSNPN and CDR2 is SVGIG (reference sequence). The ends lost 5 bases at V and 4 bases at J; junction bases unmatched: 4. For the CDR3, the DNA is TGTGCCTGGGGGGGGGGTCGAGAGACCCAGTACTTC. Translated: CAWGGGRETQYF.

The chain links TRBV7-9 to TRBJ1-1; no definite D call. Germline loops: CDR1 SEHNR, CDR2 FQNEAQ (reference sequence). There are 13 residues in the CDR3. The V and J ends lost 2 bases and 4 bases respectively, with 8 bases between them. The CDR3, as DNA: TGTGCCAGCAGCTTACGGGGAATCACTGAAGCTTTCTTT. This gives the protein CASSLRGITEAFF.

This clonotype was found many times. This sequence joins TRBV27 and TRBJ2-7; tentatively, D is TRBD1 (6 bases). The CDR3 extends over 13 amino acids. CDR1 is MNHEY and CDR2 is SMNVEV in the germline V gene (reference sequence). Deletions cut 8 bases from V and 4 bases from J, with 15 bases between. This CDR3 reads CASSDSYLYEQYF. CDR3 sequence (DNA): TGTGCCAGCTCGGACAGTTACCTTTACGAGCAGTACTTC.

The genes are TRBV29-1 and TRBJ1-4, with 7 positions matching TRBD1. V shed 3 bases, J shed 3 bases, and the junction held 7 bases outside the gene matches. The CDR3 extends over 15 amino acids. Germline V lookup: CDR1 SQVTM, CDR2 ANQGSEA. CDR3 loop: CSVETGRGSNEKLFF. DNA of the CDR3: TGCAGCGTTGAGACAGGGAGGGGGTCTAATGAAAAACTGTTTTTT.

The rearrangement uses TRBV20-1 and TRBJ2-7; a weak D match, TRBD1 (6 bases). In germline, CDR1 is DFQATT, CDR2 SNEGSKA (reference sequence). The V and J ends lost 4 bases and 0 bases respectively, with 10 bases between them. This CDR3 has 13 amino acids. The CDR3 protein is CSATTGFSYEQYF. The CDR3 nucleotides read TGCAGTGCTACTACAGGGTTCTCCTACGAGCAGTACTTC.

There are a few counts of this clonotype. The chain recombines TRBV14 with TRBJ2-3, with 9 positions matching TRBD2. V gave up 1 base and J gave up 3 bases; unmatched junction bases: 2. This CDR3 is built from 15 residues. Germline-derived CDR1 and CDR2 are SGHDN and FVKESK. In nucleotides, the CDR3 is TGTGCCAGCAGCCAAGCGCGGGGGGGAACAGATACGCAGTATTTT. Residues: CASSQARGGTDTQYF.

Only a few counts were recorded for this clonotype. The CDR3 DNA is TGTGCCTGTTCCCGGACAGGGAGCTCTGGAAACACCATATATTTT. The encoded protein is CACSRTGSSGNTIYF. J is TRBJ1-3 and V is TRBV30; 8 bases map to TRBD1. The V gene's germline CDR1 is GTSNPN and CDR2 SVGIG (reference sequence). V shed 6 bases and J 0 bases; nucleotides not matched to a gene: 7. This CDR3 is 15 amino acids long.

The V and J genes are TRBV19 and TRBJ2-2; 7 positions match TRBD1. Germline CDR1 reads LNHDA; CDR2 reads SQIVND (reference sequence). The V segment lost 4 bases and the J segment 2 bases; nucleotides outside the gene matches: 13. The CDR3 spans 18 residues. This CDR3 reads CASSTNVQGIANTGELFF. The CDR3 DNA is TGTGCCAGTAGTACCAATGTACAGGGGATCGCCAACACCGGGGAGCTGTTTTTT.

This chain connects TRBV28 to TRBJ2-1; D gene ambiguous. The CDR3 totals 12 residues. The germline CDR1 and CDR2 sequences are MDHEN and SYDVKM. Trimming left V 1 base short and J 7 bases short, with 5 bases between. DNA of the CDR3: TGTGCCAGCAGTTTATCTTGGAATGAGCAGTTCTTC. Translation gives CASSLSWNEQFF.

The chain employs TRBV7-3 and TRBJ1-2; D is ambiguous. V was shortened by 1 base and J by 4 bases, with 7 bases between the two germline ends. The CDR3 consists of 13 residues. Germline assignment: CDR1 SGHTA and CDR2 FQGTGA. Here the CDR3 DNA reads TGTGCCAGCAGCTTAATTTCCGGCTATGGCTACACCTTC. This gives the protein CASSLISGYGYTF.

The chain uses TRBV7-9 and TRBJ2-2; D not certain. The germline gives CDR1 SEHNR, CDR2 FQNEAQ (reference sequence). V shed 9 bases and J shed 6 bases, with 5 bases lying between them. This CDR3 has 10 residues. Written as DNA, the CDR3 is TGTGCCAGTGTCGCCGGGGAGCTGTTTTTT. It encodes CASVAGELFF.

This clonotype showed up many times. The V gene is TRBV12-3 or TRBV12-4, the J gene TRBJ2-2; tentative D call: TRBD1 (5 bases). CDR3 size: 17 residues. V shed 6 bases and J shed 3 bases, with 20 bases lying between them. In nucleotides, the CDR3 is TGTGCCAGCAGACTCCTACTGGGGCCCCAACACACCGGGGAGCTGTTTTTT. This gives the protein CASRLLLGPQHTGELFF.

The CDR3 reads CASSSGPPSGANVLTF. The CDR3 DNA reads TGTGCCAGCAGTTCAGGGCCCCCCTCTGGGGCCAACGTCCTGACTTTC. The rearrangement joins TRBV4-2 to TRBJ2-6; TRBD1 is a possible D gene (5 bases). The V and J ends lost 6 bases and 0 bases respectively, with 12 bases between them. The V gene's germline CDR1 is LGHNA and CDR2 YNFKEQ. The CDR3 has 16 amino acids.

This clonotype was observed a handful of times. CDR3 protein: CASSFVAGTGELFF. The CDR3 DNA follows: TGTGCCAGCAGCTTTGTCGCGGGGACCGGGGAGCTGTTTTTT. The chain carries TRBV7-9 and TRBJ2-2; a possible D gene is TRBD2 (6 bases). Trimming stripped 3 bases from V and 5 bases from J, with 10 bases between. CDR1 SEHNR and CDR2 FQNEAQ come from the germline V gene (reference sequence). This CDR3 comprises 14 residues.

Comments on this clonotype: A single base separates this from a much larger clone, so it may be a read error. The CDR3 does not close with the conserved phenylalanine or tryptophan, likely indicating a read error. The gene calls are TRBV7-8 and TRBJ2-7, with 7 bases matching TRBD1. The germline V gene encodes CDR1 SGHVS and CDR2 FQNEAQ. The CDR3 length is 14 residues. DNA of the CDR3: TGTGCCAGCAGTTTAGTACAGGGGTCATACGAGCAGTACCTC. Translated, it gives CASSLVQGSYEQYL.

This chain uses TRBV4-2 with TRBJ1-2; 9 nucleotides agree with TRBD1. This CDR3 is built from 15 residues. Per the germline V gene, CDR1 is LGHNA and CDR2 is YNFKEQ. V lost 1 base, J lost 4 bases, and 4 bases stayed unmatched. The CDR3 spells CASSQGQGVTYGYTF. CDR3 bases: TGTGCCAGCAGCCAAGGACAGGGGGTAACCTATGGCTACACCTTC.

This clonotype has only a few counts. V gene TRBV7-9 combines with J gene TRBJ1-1; D not resolved. Germline V gene sequence: CDR1 SEHNR, CDR2 FQNEAQ (reference sequence). V was clipped by 4 bases and J by 2 bases, with 8 bases between them. The CDR3 is made up of 13 amino acids. CDR3 DNA: TGTGCCAGCAGCTCCGGGATTAACACTGAAGCTTTCTTT. This translates into CASSSGINTEAFF.

The sample holds a few counts of this clonotype. The V gene is TRBV10-3, the J gene TRBJ1-1, with D uncertain. V was cut by 8 bases and J by 1 base, with 11 bases left in between. The CDR3 extends over 13 amino acids. The germline gives CDR1 ENHRY, CDR2 SYGVKD. In DNA form, the CDR3 reads TGTGCCATCTTTAAGGAGCCGAACACTGAAGCTTTCTTT. This codes for CAIFKEPNTEAFF.

This clonotype has at least ten counts. The CDR3 region has the DNA TGTGCCAGCTCCCCCCGGGACAGGGTAGGGTATCAGCCCCAGCATTTT. Encoded protein: CASSPRDRVGYQPQHF. V is TRBV27 and J is TRBJ1-5; TRBD1 matches at 9 bases. The CDR3 extends over 16 amino acids. Germline V gene sequence: CDR1 MNHEY, CDR2 SMNVEV (reference sequence). V shed 8 bases, J shed 5 bases, and the junction held 13 bases outside the gene matches.

This clonotype occurred many times. The chain employs TRBV10-3 and TRBJ1-1; maybe TRBD1 (6 bases). This CDR3 contains 14 residues. Germline V CDR1 and CDR2: ENHRY, SYGVKD. Trimming took off 1 base at V and 10 bases at J, with 16 bases between the two ends. This CDR3 is CAISEYGGQGAAFF. CDR3 coding DNA: TGTGCCATCAGTGAGTACGGGGGGCAAGGGGCAGCTTTCTTT.

In this sample, this clonotype turned up many times. The V and J genes are TRBV12-3 or TRBV12-4 and TRBJ1-1, with TRBD1 matching over 10 bases. After removal of 6 bases from V and 4 bases from J, the junction contained 8 bases not matched to a gene. The CDR3 extends over 15 amino acids. CDR3 nucleotide sequence: TGTGCCAGCAGGGACCCCGGGACAGGGGCCACTGAAGCTTTCTTT. It encodes CASRDPGTGATEAFF.

Many counts were recorded for this clonotype. CDR3 bases: TGTGCCAGCAGCTTAGTGACTGCCTTTGAAGAGACCCAGTACTTC. This translates into CASSLVTAFEETQYF. This chain uses TRBV7-2 with TRBJ2-5, with D unclear. CDR3 length: 15 residues. Germline CDR1 reads SGHTA; CDR2 reads FQGNSA. V was shortened by 1 base and J by 3 bases, with 12 bases between the two germline ends.

V and J are TRBV28 and TRBJ2-3, with TRBD1 as a possible D gene (6 bases). The CDR3 covers 16 residues. Between the trimmed V and J ends, which lost 4 bases and 1 base, there was a span of 15 bases. Germline V gives CDR1 MDHEN, CDR2 SYDVKM. The CDR3 DNA reads as TGTGCCAGCAGTTCGAGACAGGTTGTGGGCACAGATACGCAGTATTTT. Residues: CASSSRQVVGTDTQYF.

The rearrangement uses TRBV7-9 and TRBJ2-7; 9 bases line up with TRBD2. CDR3 length: 16 amino acids. Germline V CDR1 and CDR2: SEHNR, FQNEAQ (reference sequence). J was trimmed by 2 bases and V by 2 bases; bases with no gene match: 7. This CDR3 reads CASSLSFSSGTYEQYF. The CDR3 DNA reads as TGTGCCAGCAGCTTAAGTTTCTCTAGCGGGACCTACGAGCAGTACTTC.

This clonotype was observed a handful of times. This clone may be a read error of a much larger clone one base away. The genes are TRBV9 and TRBJ2-5; 11 positions match TRBD1. Unmatched junction bases numbered 3, after V lost 4 bases and J lost 4 bases. CDR3 length: 14 residues. Germline CDR1 SGDLS, CDR2 YYNGEE. The CDR3 coding sequence is TGTGCCAGCAGCTGCGGGACAGGGGGAGAGACCCAGTACTTC. The encoded protein is CASSCGTGGETQYF.